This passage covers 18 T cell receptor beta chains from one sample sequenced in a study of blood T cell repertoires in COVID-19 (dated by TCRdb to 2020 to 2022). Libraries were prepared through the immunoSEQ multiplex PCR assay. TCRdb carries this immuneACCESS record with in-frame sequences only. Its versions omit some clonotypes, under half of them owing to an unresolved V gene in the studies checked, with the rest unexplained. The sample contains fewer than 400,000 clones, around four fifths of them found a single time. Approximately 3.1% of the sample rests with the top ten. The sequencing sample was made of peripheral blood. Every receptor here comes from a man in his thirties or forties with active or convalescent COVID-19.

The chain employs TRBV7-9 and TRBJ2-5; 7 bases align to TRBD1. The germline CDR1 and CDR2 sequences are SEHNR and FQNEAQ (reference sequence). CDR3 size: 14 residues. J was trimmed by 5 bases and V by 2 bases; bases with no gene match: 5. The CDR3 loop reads CASSLSTGEETQYF. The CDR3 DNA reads TGTGCCAGCAGCTTATCCACAGGGGAGGAGACCCAGTACTTC.

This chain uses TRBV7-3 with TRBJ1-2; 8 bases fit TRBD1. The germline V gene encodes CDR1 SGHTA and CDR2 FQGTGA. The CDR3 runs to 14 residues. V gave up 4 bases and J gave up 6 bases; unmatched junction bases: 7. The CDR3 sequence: CASSSRTGWDGYTF. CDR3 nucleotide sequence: TGTGCCAGCAGCTCACGGACAGGGTGGGATGGCTACACCTTC.

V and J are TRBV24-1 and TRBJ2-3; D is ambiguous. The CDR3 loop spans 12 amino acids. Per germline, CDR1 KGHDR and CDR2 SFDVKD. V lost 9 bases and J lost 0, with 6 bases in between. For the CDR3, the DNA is TGTGCCACCGGAGCTAGCACAGATACGCAGTATTTT. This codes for CATGASTDTQYF.

CDR3: CASRPPGQPQHF. The CDR3, as DNA: TGTGCCAGCAGGCCCCCGGGGCAGCCCCAGCATTTT. This rearrangement joins TRBV28 to TRBJ1-5, with D unclear. Germline V gives CDR1 MDHEN, CDR2 SYDVKM. V was pared by 6 bases and J by 7 bases, with 10 bases between. This CDR3 has 12 amino acids.

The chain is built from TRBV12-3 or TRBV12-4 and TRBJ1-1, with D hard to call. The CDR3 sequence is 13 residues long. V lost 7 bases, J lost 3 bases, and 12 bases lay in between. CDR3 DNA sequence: TGTGCCAGCACTACCCCAATGGACACTGAAGCTTTCTTT. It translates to CASTTPMDTEAFF.

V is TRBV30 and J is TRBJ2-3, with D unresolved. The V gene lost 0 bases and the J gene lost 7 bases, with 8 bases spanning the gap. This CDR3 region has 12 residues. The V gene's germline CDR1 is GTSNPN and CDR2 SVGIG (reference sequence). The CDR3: CAWSVTRYTQYF. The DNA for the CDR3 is TGTGCCTGGAGTGTAACGCGGTATACGCAGTATTTT.

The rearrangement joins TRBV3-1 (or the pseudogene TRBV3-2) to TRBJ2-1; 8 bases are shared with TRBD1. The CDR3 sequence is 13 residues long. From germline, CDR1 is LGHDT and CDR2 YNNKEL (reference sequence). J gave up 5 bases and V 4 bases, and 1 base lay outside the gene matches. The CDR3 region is CASSRDRHNEQFF. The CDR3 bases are TGTGCCAGCAGCCGGGACAGGCACAATGAGCAGTTCTTC.

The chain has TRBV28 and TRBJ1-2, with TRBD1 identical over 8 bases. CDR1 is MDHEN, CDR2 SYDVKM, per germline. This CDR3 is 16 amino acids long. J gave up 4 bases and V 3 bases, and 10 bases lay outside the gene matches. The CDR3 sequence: CASSLGQVLPVYGYTF. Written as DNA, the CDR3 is TGTGCCAGCAGTTTGGGACAGGTCCTCCCTGTCTATGGCTACACCTTC.

Here the CDR3 reads CASSLVAAVETQYF. The CDR3 DNA is TGCGCCAGCAGCTTGGTGGCGGCGGTGGAGACCCAGTACTTC. The rearrangement uses TRBV5-1 and TRBJ2-5; D gene uncertain. The germline V and J ends were trimmed by 0 bases and 5 bases, with 11 bases remaining between them. This CDR3 contains 14 residues. CDR1 and CDR2 (germline): SGHRS, YFSETQ.

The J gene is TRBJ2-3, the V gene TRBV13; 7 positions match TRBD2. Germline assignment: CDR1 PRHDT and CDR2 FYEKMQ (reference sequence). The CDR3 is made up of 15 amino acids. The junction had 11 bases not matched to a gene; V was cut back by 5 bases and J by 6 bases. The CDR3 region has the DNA TGTGCCAGCAGCATGAGCGGGGCCTCTAGGGATACGCAGTATTTT. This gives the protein CASSMSGASRDTQYF.

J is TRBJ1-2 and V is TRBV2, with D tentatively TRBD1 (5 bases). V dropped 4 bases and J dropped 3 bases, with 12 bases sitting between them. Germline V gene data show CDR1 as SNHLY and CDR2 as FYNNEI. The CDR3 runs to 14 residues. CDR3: CASSGWQGHYGYTF. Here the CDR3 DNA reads TGTGCCAGCAGTGGGTGGCAGGGCCACTATGGCTACACCTTC.

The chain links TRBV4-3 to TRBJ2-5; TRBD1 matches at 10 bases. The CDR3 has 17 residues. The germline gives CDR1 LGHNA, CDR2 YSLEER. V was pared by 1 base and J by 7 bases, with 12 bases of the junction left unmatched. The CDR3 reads CASSQGTGTGDLVTQYF. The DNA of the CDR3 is TGCGCCAGCAGCCAAGGGACCGGGACAGGGGACTTGGTGACCCAGTACTTC.

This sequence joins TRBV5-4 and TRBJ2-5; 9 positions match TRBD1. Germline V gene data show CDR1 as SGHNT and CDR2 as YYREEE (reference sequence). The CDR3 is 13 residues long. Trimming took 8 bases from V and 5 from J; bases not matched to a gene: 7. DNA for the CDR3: TGTGCCAGTACACAGGGGGCAGAGGAGACCCAGTACTTC. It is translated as CASTQGAEETQYF.

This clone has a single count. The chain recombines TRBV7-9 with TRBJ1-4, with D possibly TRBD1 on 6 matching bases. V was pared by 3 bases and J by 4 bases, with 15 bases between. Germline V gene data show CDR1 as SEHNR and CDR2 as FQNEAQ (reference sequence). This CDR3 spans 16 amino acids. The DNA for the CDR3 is TGTGCCAGCAGCTTGCAGACAGGTCCCTTTAATGAAAAACTGTTTTTT. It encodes CASSLQTGPFNEKLFF. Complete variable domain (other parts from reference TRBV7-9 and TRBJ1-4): DTGVSQNPRHKITKRGQNVTFRCDPISEHNRLYWYRQTLGQGPEFLTYFQNEAQLEKSRLLSDRFSAERPKGSFSTLEIQRTEQGDSAMYLCASSLQTGPFNEKLFFGSGTQLSVL.

In DNA, the CDR3 is TGCAGCGTTGTCCTAGCGGGAATCTCATACTACAATGAGCAGTTCTTC. It codes for CSVVLAGISYYNEQFF. The chain recombines TRBV29-1 with TRBJ2-1, with 9 bases that match TRBD2. V dropped 4 bases and J dropped 3; count of bases not matched to a gene: 10. This CDR3 region has 16 residues. The germline V gene has CDR1 SQVTM and CDR2 ANQGSEA.

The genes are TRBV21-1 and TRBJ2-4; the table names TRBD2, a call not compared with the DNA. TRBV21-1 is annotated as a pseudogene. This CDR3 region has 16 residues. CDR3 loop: CASSTKREGVKNIQYF. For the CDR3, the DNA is TGTGCCAGCAGCACCAAGCGGGAGGGGGTCAAAAACATTCAGTACTTC.

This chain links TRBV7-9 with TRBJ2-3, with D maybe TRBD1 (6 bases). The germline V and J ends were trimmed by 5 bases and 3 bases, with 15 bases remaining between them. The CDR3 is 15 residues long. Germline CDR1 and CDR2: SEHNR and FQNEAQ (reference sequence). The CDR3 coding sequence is TGTGCCAGCAGCCGTCCCCTGGGGACAACAGATACGCAGTATTTT. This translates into CASSRPLGTTDTQYF.

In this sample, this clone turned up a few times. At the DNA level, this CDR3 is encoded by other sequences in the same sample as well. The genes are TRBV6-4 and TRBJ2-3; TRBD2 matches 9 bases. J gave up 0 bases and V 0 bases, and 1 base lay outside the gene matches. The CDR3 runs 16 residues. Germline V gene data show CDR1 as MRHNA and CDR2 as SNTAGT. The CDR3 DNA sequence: TGTGCCAGCAGTGACTCTGCGGGAGGGAGCACAGATACGCAGTATTTT. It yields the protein CASSDSAGGSTDTQYF.